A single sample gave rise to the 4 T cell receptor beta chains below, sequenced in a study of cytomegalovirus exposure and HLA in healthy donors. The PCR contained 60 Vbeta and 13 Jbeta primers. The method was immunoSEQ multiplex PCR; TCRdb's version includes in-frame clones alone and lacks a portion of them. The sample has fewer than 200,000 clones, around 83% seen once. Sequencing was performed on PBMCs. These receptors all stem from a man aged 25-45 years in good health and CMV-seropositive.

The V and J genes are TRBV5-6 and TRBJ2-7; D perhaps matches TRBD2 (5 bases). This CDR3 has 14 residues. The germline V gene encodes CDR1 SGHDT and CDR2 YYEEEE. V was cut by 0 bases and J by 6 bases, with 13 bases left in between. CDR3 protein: CASSLVLDWGEQYF. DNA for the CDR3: TGTGCCAGCAGCTTGGTACTAGATTGGGGCGAGCAGTACTTC.

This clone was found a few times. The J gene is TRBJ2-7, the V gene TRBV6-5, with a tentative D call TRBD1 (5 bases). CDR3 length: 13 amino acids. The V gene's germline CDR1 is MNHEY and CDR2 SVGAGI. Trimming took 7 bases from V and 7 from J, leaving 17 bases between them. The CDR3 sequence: CASKTAGLREQYF. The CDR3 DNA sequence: TGTGCCAGCAAGACAGCAGGGTTGCGGGAGCAGTACTTC.

Written as DNA, the CDR3 is TGTGCCAGCACCGTAAACTCTGGGGCCAACGTCCTGACTTTC. This sequence encodes CASTVNSGANVLTF. The genes are TRBV7-2 and TRBJ2-6; D gene unclear. The CDR3 spans 14 residues. V lost 7 bases to trimming and J lost 0 bases, with 7 bases between them. The germline V gene encodes CDR1 SGHTA and CDR2 FQGNSA.

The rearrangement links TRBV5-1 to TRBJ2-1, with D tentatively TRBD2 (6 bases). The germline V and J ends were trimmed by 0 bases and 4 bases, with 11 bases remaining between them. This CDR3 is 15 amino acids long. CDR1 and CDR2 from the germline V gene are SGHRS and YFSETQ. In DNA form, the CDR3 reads TGCGCCAGCAGCTTGGTAACCGGGAGTTACAATGAGCAGTTCTTC. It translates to CASSLVTGSYNEQFF.